Below, 29 T cell receptor beta chains from the same sample are listed, as sequenced in a study of vaccination and CD4 T cells after COVID-19. These TCRs are of unknown antigen specificity. Treatment in this sample: approximately 11-day PBMC culture with coronavirus spike peptide pools or control peptides (ViraFEST assay). Sequenced with the Oncomine TCR Beta short-read assay was DNA taken from cultured CD4+ T cells. TCRdb processed the PCR reads anew with MiXCR; each CDR3 protein has one entry. The repertoire holds tens of thousands of distinct CDR3 sequences, about 48% seen once, with 3.5% to 6% in the top ten. The sequenced material came from CD4+ T cells from blood, cultured in vitro. The origin of the receptors is a human donor who had recovered from COVID-19.

The genes are TRBV7-9 and TRBJ2-1, with 12 bases matching TRBD1. V lost 5 bases to trimming and J lost 4 bases; unmatched junction nucleotides: 6. The CDR3 is 16 amino acids. Germline assignment: CDR1 SEHNR and CDR2 FQNEAQ (reference sequence). The CDR3 sequence: CASSRDRGRGYNEQFF. The DNA of the CDR3 is TGTGCCAGCAGCAGGGACAGGGGGCGAGGGTACAATGAGCAGTTCTTC.

The rearrangement joins TRBV20-1 to TRBJ2-7; 8 bases map to TRBD2. The V gene end was trimmed by 0 bases and the J gene end by 1 base; junction bases not matched to a gene: 5. The CDR3 extends over 15 amino acids. The germline V gene has CDR1 DFQATT and CDR2 SNEGSKA (reference sequence). CDR3 protein: CSAREGSGSSYEQYF. CDR3 DNA sequence: TGCAGTGCTAGAGAGGGAAGCGGGAGTTCCTACGAGCAGTACTTC.

Only a few counts were recorded for this clonotype. The rearrangement joins TRBV2 to TRBJ1-5; D is unclear. Trimming left V 7 bases short and J 3 bases short, with 10 bases between. The germline CDR1 and CDR2 sequences are SNHLY and FYNNEI. The CDR3 sequence is 13 residues long. The chain's CDR3 is CASTPGPNQPQHF. In nucleotides, the CDR3 is TGTGCCAGCACCCCAGGCCCCAATCAGCCCCAGCATTTT.

The chain links TRBV7-9 to TRBJ2-3; 8 bases line up with TRBD2. The CDR3 totals 12 residues. V trimming: 10 bases; J trimming: 4 bases; junction bases outside the gene matches: 4. The germline CDR1 and CDR2 sequences are SEHNR and FQNEAQ (reference sequence). The CDR3 DNA follows: TGTGCCACGGGGGGGAGCGCAGATACGCAGTATTTT. Protein sequence: CATGGSADTQYF.

The chain combines TRBV21-1 with TRBJ1-2; the table names TRBD1, a call not compared with the DNA. TRBV21-1 is described as a pseudogene. The CDR3 is 18 residues long. CDR3 sequence reads: CASSTTRSGTGGDYGYTF. CDR3 bases: TGTGCCAGCAGCACCACACGTTCCGGGACAGGGGGCGACTATGGCTACACCTTC.

This chain joins TRBV20-1 and TRBJ2-7; D ambiguous. The germline gives CDR1 DFQATT, CDR2 SNEGSKA (reference sequence). Trimming removed 0 bases at V and 0 bases at J, with 3 bases between. The length of the CDR3 is 12 residues. CDR3 protein: CSARDDSYEQYF. CDR3 DNA: TGCAGTGCTAGAGATGACTCCTACGAGCAGTACTTC.

CDR3 coding DNA: TGTGCCAGTAGTATCGAAGCGGGGGTGACAGATACGCAGTATTTT. Protein: CASSIEAGVTDTQYF. This sequence joins TRBV19 and TRBJ2-3; 8 nucleotides match TRBD2. The length of the CDR3 is 15 residues. Germline CDR1 LNHDA, CDR2 SQIVND (reference sequence). The junction had 5 bases not matched to a gene; V was cut back by 3 bases and J by 3 bases.

The genes are TRBV5-1 and TRBJ2-7, with 10 positions matching TRBD2. The CDR3 sequence is 15 residues long. Germline V gene data show CDR1 as SGHRS and CDR2 as YFSETQ. The ends lost 4 bases at V and 1 base at J; junction bases unmatched: 5. CDR3 region: CASSEGLAVSYEQYF. The DNA for the CDR3 is TGCGCCAGCAGCGAAGGACTAGCGGTTTCCTACGAGCAGTACTTC.

Only one count was recorded for this clonotype. The rearrangement joins TRBV4-1 to TRBJ1-1, with D unresolved. The germline V gene encodes CDR1 MGHRA and CDR2 YSYEKL. Trimming cost V 0 bases and J 6 bases, with 17 bases left between them. The CDR3 runs to 16 residues. The chain's CDR3 is CASSQDRMVSVSEAFF. CDR3 DNA: TGCGCCAGCAGCCAAGATAGGATGGTTTCGGTTTCTGAAGCTTTCTTT.

V and J are TRBV6-4 and TRBJ1-5; D perhaps matches TRBD1 (5 bases). V was cut by 4 bases and J by 6 bases, with 16 bases left in between. In germline, CDR1 is MRHNA, CDR2 SNTAGT. This CDR3 has 15 residues. The CDR3 DNA reads TGTGCCAGCAGTGGGGGCAGAAGTAGCGTTCAGCCCCAGCATTTT. Translation: CASSGGRSSVQPQHF.

This clonotype was found a few times. The chain couples TRBV28 to TRBJ1-5; D is unresolved. This CDR3 is 13 amino acids long. Per germline, CDR1 MDHEN and CDR2 SYDVKM. V lost 3 bases, J lost 6 bases, and 9 bases lay in between. The CDR3 spells CASSFVSAQPQHF. The CDR3 DNA follows: TGTGCCAGCAGTTTCGTCAGTGCTCAGCCCCAGCATTTT.

The V and J genes are TRBV4-1 and TRBJ1-2; D gene ambiguous. This CDR3 has 16 residues. The germline V gene encodes CDR1 MGHRA and CDR2 YSYEKL. V was trimmed by 0 bases and J by 8 bases, leaving 19 bases between them. This CDR3 reads CASSQEGARSNGGYTF. In nucleotides, the CDR3 is TGCGCCAGCAGCCAAGAGGGTGCAAGGAGCAATGGAGGCTACACCTTC.

The gene calls are TRBV30 and TRBJ2-1; 10 bases are shared with TRBD2. Losses at the gene ends were 4 bases for V and 7 bases for J; bases not matched to a gene: 7. This CDR3 region has 14 residues. CDR1 and CDR2 (germline): GTSNPN, SVGIG (reference sequence). The CDR3 nucleotides read TGTGCCTGGAAAAGGTCTAGCGGGGGAAATGAGCAGTTCTTC. Its protein product is CAWKRSSGGNEQFF.

The chain is built from TRBV5-1 and TRBJ1-2, with 8 bases fitting TRBD1. V was pared by 4 bases and J by 3 bases, with 2 bases of the junction left unmatched. The CDR3 totals 13 residues. Per the germline V gene, CDR1 is SGHRS and CDR2 is YFSETQ. This CDR3 reads CASSPGGDYGYTF. DNA for the CDR3: TGCGCCAGCAGCCCAGGGGGCGACTATGGCTACACCTTC. The variable domain in full, with the rest retrieved from reference TRBV5-1 and TRBJ1-2, is KAGVTQTPRYLIKTRGQQVTLSCSPISGHRSVSWYQQTPGQGLQFLFEYFSETQRNKGNFPGRFSGRQFSNSRSEMNVSTLELGDSALYLCASSPGGDYGYTFGSGTRLTVV.

The chain has TRBV11-3 and TRBJ2-7; no definite D call. The germline V and J ends were trimmed by 1 base and 6 bases, with 4 bases remaining between them. The CDR3 length is 11 residues. Germline V gene lookup returns CDR1 SGHNT and CDR2 YENEEA. In DNA form, the CDR3 reads TGTGCCAGCAGCTTAGCCTCCGAGCAGTACTTC. Amino acids: CASSLASEQYF.

This clonotype came up a few times. The CDR3 DNA is TGTGCCAGCAGTCTAGACCGCAATCAGCCCCAGCATTTT. Amino acids: CASSLDRNQPQHF. The chain couples TRBV6-1 to TRBJ1-5; D uncertain. Looked up from germline, CDR1 is MNHNS and CDR2 is SASEGT. The CDR3 spans 13 residues. The V end was cut by 5 bases, the J end by 2 bases, with 7 bases between.

The chain uses TRBV12-3 or TRBV12-4 and TRBJ1-6; D gene ambiguous. The CDR3 runs 14 residues. Trimming cost V 6 bases and J 7 bases, with 13 bases left between them. The DNA of the CDR3 is TGTGCCAGCAGCCCCGCATGGCGGAATTCACCCCTCCACTTT. Protein sequence: CASSPAWRNSPLHF.

This clonotype has more than one count but fewer than ten. This rearrangement joins TRBV5-1 to TRBJ1-1; unclear D gene. CDR1 is SGHRS, CDR2 YFSETQ, per germline. The CDR3 is made up of 13 amino acids. Trimming left V 7 bases short and J 3 bases short, with 13 bases between. The CDR3 coding sequence is TGCGCCAGCTCGGTTCAGGCGGACACTGAAGCTTTCTTT. The encoded protein is CASSVQADTEAFF.

This clonotype was seen a handful of times. The chain carries TRBV7-6 and TRBJ1-3, with D possibly TRBD1 on 5 matching bases. The CDR3 contains 16 residues. With 5 bases removed from V and 0 bases from J, the gap between germline ends came to 14 bases. Germline loops: CDR1 SGHVS, CDR2 FNYEAQ. CDR3 sequence reads: CASSLRDAGSGNTIYF. The CDR3 region has the DNA TGTGCCAGCAGCCTTCGGGACGCGGGCTCTGGAAACACCATATATTTT.

This clonotype was observed a handful of times. The chain joins TRBV7-9 to TRBJ2-3; unclear D gene. The CDR3 is 12 residues long. The germline V and J ends were trimmed by 3 bases and 1 base, with 2 bases remaining between them. Germline loops: CDR1 SEHNR, CDR2 FQNEAQ (reference sequence). CDR3: CASSFGTDTQYF. In nucleotides, the CDR3 is TGTGCCAGCAGCTTTGGCACAGATACGCAGTATTTT.

The chain recombines TRBV2 with TRBJ1-6; D is undetermined. The CDR3 extends over 14 amino acids. Deletions cut 6 bases from V and 7 bases from J, with 13 bases between. CDR1 is SNHLY, CDR2 FYNNEI, per germline. Written as DNA, the CDR3 is TGTGCCAGCAGCCGAGAAGCCCAAAATTCACCCCTCCACTTT. It is translated as CASSREAQNSPLHF.

This chain uses TRBV30 with TRBJ1-6; D uncertain. Per germline, CDR1 GTSNPN and CDR2 SVGIG (reference sequence). V was pared by 1 base and J by 0 bases, with 13 bases between. This CDR3 has 17 residues. This CDR3 reads CAWSGALTSSYNSPLHF. CDR3 bases: TGTGCCTGGAGTGGGGCACTTACGAGCTCCTATAATTCACCCCTCCACTTT.

The rearrangement uses TRBV19 and TRBJ2-5; TRBD1 matches at 9 bases. Trimming took 3 bases from V and 1 from J; bases not matched to a gene: 9. CDR1 is LNHDA and CDR2 is SQIVND in the germline V gene (reference sequence). This CDR3 has 17 residues. Written as DNA, the CDR3 is TGTGCCAGTAGTATCCAGGTTGCGACAGGGGGCCAAGAGACCCAGTACTTC. Amino acids: CASSIQVATGGQETQYF.

V is TRBV29-1 and J is TRBJ1-3; D is perhaps TRBD1 (6 bases). The CDR3 extends over 13 amino acids. Germline CDR1 reads SQVTM; CDR2 reads ANQGSEA. Deletions cut 7 bases from V and 2 bases from J, with 12 bases between. DNA for the CDR3: TGCAGCGGCCAACAGGGAGCTGGAAACACCATATATTTT. It encodes CSGQQGAGNTIYF.

V usage is TRBV20-1 and J usage is TRBJ1-1; 7 bases are shared with TRBD1. The germline V gene encodes CDR1 DFQATT and CDR2 SNEGSKA (reference sequence). This CDR3 region has 14 residues. With 0 bases clipped from V and 2 bases from J, the junction kept 3 bases outside the gene matches. CDR3: CSARDRQGNTEAFF. The CDR3 DNA reads as TGCAGTGCTAGAGATCGACAGGGCAACACTGAAGCTTTCTTT.

The chain joins TRBV20-1 to TRBJ1-1; no clear D gene. The germline V gene encodes CDR1 DFQATT and CDR2 SNEGSKA (reference sequence). The CDR3 has 12 amino acids. V dropped 0 bases and J dropped 9 bases, with 11 bases sitting between them. CDR3 in amino acids: CSARDLSTQAFF. The CDR3, as DNA: TGCAGTGCTAGAGATTTGAGCACCCAAGCTTTCTTT.

This chain joins TRBV7-3 and TRBJ2-1; 7 nucleotides align to TRBD2. This CDR3 spans 15 amino acids. From germline, CDR1 is SGHTA and CDR2 FQGTGA. The junction had 8 bases not matched to a gene; V was cut back by 5 bases and J by 4 bases. CDR3 sequence: CASSITSVTYNEQFF. The CDR3 DNA follows: TGTGCCAGCAGCATCACTAGCGTAACTTACAATGAGCAGTTCTTC. Full variable domain (missing parts from reference TRBV7-3 and TRBJ2-1): GAGVSQTPSNKVTEKGKYVELRCDPISGHTALYWYRQSLGQGPEFLIYFQGTGAADDSGLPNDRFFAVRPEGSVSTLKIQRTERGDSAVYLCASSITSVTYNEQFFGPGTRLTVL.

The chain combines TRBV30 with TRBJ1-4; 7 bases are shared with TRBD1. In germline, CDR1 is GTSNPN, CDR2 SVGIG (reference sequence). This CDR3 is 14 amino acids long. The junction had 2 bases not matched to a gene; V was cut back by 4 bases and J by 0 bases. CDR3 in DNA: TGTGCCTGGACCGGACAGGCAACTAATGAAAAACTGTTTTTT. This gives the protein CAWTGQATNEKLFF. Complete variable domain (other parts from reference TRBV30 and TRBJ1-4): SQTIHQWPATLVQPVGSPLSLECTVEGTSNPNLYWYRQAAGRGLQLLFYSVGIGQISSEVPQNLSASRPQDRQFILSSKKLLLSDSGFYLCAWTGQATNEKLFFGSGTQLSVL.

CDR3 protein: CASRGSVLNRNTIYF. The CDR3 DNA sequence: TGTGCCAGCAGGGGGAGTGTGCTTAACCGAAACACCATATATTTT. The V call is TRBV21-1, the J call TRBJ1-3. TRBV21-1 is designated a pseudogene. This CDR3 region has 15 residues.